The 31 T cell receptor beta chains listed next were all sequenced from one sample in a study of control samples from healthy donors and cancer patients. TCRdb's copy holds only in-frame clones and misses some; the assay was immunoSEQ multiplex PCR. Among roughly 84,000 clones listed, about nine tenths were seen once. Specimen: blood. The receptors derive from a man in his fifties in good health.

The chain joins TRBV29-1 to TRBJ1-2; D is unclear. The germline CDR1 and CDR2 sequences are SQVTM and ANQGSEA. This CDR3 contains 13 residues. The V and J ends lost 0 bases and 3 bases respectively, with 8 bases between them. The CDR3: CSVEDKIYYGYTF. The CDR3 region has the DNA TGCAGCGTTGAAGATAAGATTTACTATGGCTACACCTTC.

V usage is TRBV7-2 and J usage is TRBJ2-1, with D hard to call. Trimming shortened V by 0 bases and J by 3 bases, and 9 bases separated the two germline ends. This CDR3 spans 15 amino acids. The germline CDR1 and CDR2 sequences are SGHTA and FQGNSA. The CDR3 sequence: CASSLAGYSYNEQFF. The CDR3 DNA reads as TGTGCCAGCAGCTTAGCGGGGTACAGCTACAATGAGCAGTTCTTC.

The rearrangement joins TRBV15 to TRBJ1-1; no clear D. This CDR3 region has 12 residues. The V and J ends lost 3 bases and 3 bases respectively, with 5 bases between them. Germline-derived CDR1 and CDR2 are LNHNV and YYDKDF (reference sequence). The CDR3 loop reads CATSSLYTEAFF. The CDR3 bases are TGTGCCACCAGCAGTTTATACACTGAAGCTTTCTTT.

The V and J genes are TRBV20-1 and TRBJ2-7, with TRBD2 as a possible D gene (6 bases). The CDR3 is 15 residues long. V dropped 3 bases and J dropped 0 bases, with 15 bases sitting between them. Per germline, CDR1 DFQATT and CDR2 SNEGSKA (reference sequence). This chain's CDR3 is CSASFIGGSSYEQYF. In nucleotides, the CDR3 is TGCAGTGCTAGTTTTATCGGAGGGAGCTCCTACGAGCAGTACTTC.

The chain uses TRBV7-9 and TRBJ2-5; D not certain. The germline gives CDR1 SEHNR, CDR2 FQNEAQ (reference sequence). The CDR3 is made up of 13 amino acids. With 5 bases removed from V and 5 bases from J, the gap between germline ends came to 12 bases. The CDR3 nucleotides read TGTGCCAGCAGCCGAACCGGGCGGGAGACCCAGTACTTC. This gives the protein CASSRTGRETQYF.

This chain connects TRBV10-3 to TRBJ1-4; D remains unclear. In germline, CDR1 is ENHRY, CDR2 SYGVKD. CDR3 length: 12 residues. V lost 8 bases and J lost 5, with 9 bases in between. CDR3 DNA: TGTGCCATCGGGCAGGAAAATGAAAAACTGTTTTTT. It yields the protein CAIGQENEKLFF.

This chain connects TRBV5-1 to TRBJ1-3, with D perhaps TRBD1 (6 bases). The CDR3 has 15 residues. Germline lookup yields CDR1 SGHRS and CDR2 YFSETQ. Trimming left V 4 bases short and J 0 bases short, with 11 bases between. Here the CDR3 reads CASSMTGFSGNTIYF. DNA of the CDR3: TGCGCCAGCAGCATGACAGGTTTCTCTGGAAACACCATATATTTT.

This clone was picked up a small number of times. This sequence joins TRBV11-2 and TRBJ2-3; TRBD1 aligns across 10 bases. The CDR3 extends over 15 amino acids. Germline V gene lookup returns CDR1 SGHAT and CDR2 FQNNGV. Unmatched junction bases numbered 4, after V lost 2 bases and J lost 5 bases. The CDR3, as DNA: TGTGCCAGCAGCTTAACTAGGACAGGGGGAGATACGCAGTATTTT. Translating gives CASSLTRTGGDTQYF.

The V gene is TRBV27, the J gene TRBJ1-1; weak D call: TRBD1 (5 bases). V was shortened by 5 bases and J by 0 bases, with 7 bases between the two germline ends. The CDR3 sequence is 13 residues long. Looked up from germline, CDR1 is MNHEY and CDR2 is SMNVEV (reference sequence). CDR3 coding DNA: TGTGCCAGCAGTGACAGAATGAACACTGAAGCTTTCTTT. Translation: CASSDRMNTEAFF.

V gene TRBV6-1 combines with J gene TRBJ2-5, with a tentative D call TRBD1 (6 bases). Per the germline V gene, CDR1 is MNHNS and CDR2 is SASEGT. This CDR3 has 15 amino acids. The V end lost 3 bases, the J end lost 4 bases, and 15 bases lay between the germline ends. The CDR3 protein is CASSDTIEQGETQYF. As DNA, the CDR3 is TGTGCCAGCAGTGATACGATAGAACAGGGAGAGACCCAGTACTTC.

Here the CDR3 reads CASSRELTGHSPLHF. The CDR3, as DNA: TGTGCCAGCAGCCGAGAACTTACAGGACATTCACCCCTCCACTTT. The gene calls are TRBV6-5 and TRBJ1-6; possible D gene TRBD1, 5 bases. This CDR3 has 15 amino acids. CDR1 and CDR2 from the germline V gene are MNHEY and SVGAGI. V lost 6 bases, J lost 8 bases, and 17 bases lay in between.

V and J are TRBV3-1 (or the pseudogene TRBV3-2) and TRBJ1-6; D is undetermined. This CDR3 comprises 12 residues. The V and J ends lost 0 bases and 9 bases respectively, with 3 bases between them. CDR1 and CDR2 from the germline V gene are LGHDT and YNNKEL (reference sequence). The CDR3 DNA reads as TGTGCCAGCAGCCAAGAGACTTCACCCCTCCACTTT. This gives the protein CASSQETSPLHF.

The rearrangement uses TRBV6-5 and TRBJ2-6, with D perhaps matching TRBD1 or TRBD2 (5 bases each). V was pared by 11 bases and J by 0 bases, with 14 bases between. Germline CDR1 reads MNHEY; CDR2 reads SVGAGI. CDR3 length: 15 amino acids. The DNA for the CDR3 is TGTGCCGCACGGGGTGGGGGCTCTGGGGCCAACGTCCTGACTTTC. Translated, it gives CAARGGGSGANVLTF.

The J gene is TRBJ1-5, the V gene TRBV7-8; 7 nucleotides match TRBD1. CDR3 length: 15 residues. V shed 1 base, J shed 3 bases, and the junction held 3 bases outside the gene matches. The germline gives CDR1 SGHVS, CDR2 FQNEAQ. Here the CDR3 reads CASSLGGTANQPQHF. In nucleotides, the CDR3 is TGTGCCAGCAGCTTAGGGGGGACAGCCAATCAGCCCCAGCATTTT.

The chain joins TRBV21-1 to TRBJ1-1. TRBV21-1 is tagged as a pseudogene. This CDR3 has 11 amino acids. CDR3 protein: CAPDLGSEAFF. CDR3 in DNA: TGTGCCCCCGATTTGGGGTCTGAAGCTTTCTTT.

The chain combines TRBV18 with TRBJ2-7, with a tentative D call TRBD2 (5 bases). Germline V lookup: CDR1 KGHSH, CDR2 LQKENI. The V and J ends lost 2 bases and 0 bases respectively, with 11 bases between them. The length of the CDR3 is 15 residues. CDR3 nucleotides: TGTGCCAGCTCACCAGCCCAAGGGAGCTCCTACGAGCAGTACTTC. Amino acids: CASSPAQGSSYEQYF.

This chain uses TRBV14 with TRBJ1-1, with D unclear. V lost 1 base and J 9 bases, leaving 9 bases between the germline ends. Germline values: CDR1 SGHDN, CDR2 FVKESK. The CDR3 is made up of 12 amino acids. CDR3 region: CASSQAGLKAFF. DNA for the CDR3: TGTGCCAGCAGCCAAGCGGGATTAAAAGCTTTCTTT.

The chain recombines TRBV11-3 with TRBJ2-2, with 7 positions matching TRBD1. With 3 bases clipped from V and 1 base from J, the junction kept 8 bases outside the gene matches. The CDR3 runs 17 residues. The germline CDR1 and CDR2 sequences are SGHNT and YENEEA. The CDR3 nucleotides are TGTGCCAGCAGCTTTTCGACTGGGACAGTGAACACCGGGGAGCTGTTTTTT. Encoded protein: CASSFSTGTVNTGELFF.

V is TRBV18 and J is TRBJ1-1; D gene ambiguous. The ends were cut back, 0 bases at V and 0 bases at J, with 8 bases in the middle. Germline V gene lookup returns CDR1 KGHSH and CDR2 LQKENI. The CDR3 consists of 15 residues. The CDR3, as DNA: TGTGCCAGCTCACCACCGCGGCCGCTGAACACTGAAGCTTTCTTT. This translates into CASSPPRPLNTEAFF.

This clone was observed a handful of times. This sequence joins TRBV4-1 and TRBJ1-5; tentatively, D is TRBD1 (5 bases). V gave up 0 bases and J gave up 6 bases, with 9 bases separating them. Germline V CDR1 and CDR2: MGHRA, YSYEKL. CDR3 size: 14 residues. The CDR3 loop reads CASSQDLGVQPQHF. The CDR3 DNA is TGCGCCAGCAGCCAAGATCTAGGGGTTCAGCCCCAGCATTTT.

The V gene is TRBV3-1 (or the pseudogene TRBV3-2), the J gene TRBJ1-1; 9 nucleotides agree with TRBD1. Germline values: CDR1 LGHDT, CDR2 YNNKEL (reference sequence). Trimming at V came to 0 bases and at J to 8 bases, leaving 1 base not matched to a gene. The CDR3 spans 13 residues. For the CDR3, the DNA is TGTGCCAGCAGCCAAGATGGGACAGGGGAAGCTTTCTTT. Its translation: CASSQDGTGEAFF.

The chain employs TRBV3-1 (or the pseudogene TRBV3-2) and TRBJ1-1; D is perhaps TRBD1 (6 bases). The CDR3 runs 17 residues. Germline V CDR1 and CDR2: LGHDT, YNNKEL (reference sequence). V was pared by 1 base and J by 0 bases, with 15 bases between. The DNA for the CDR3 is TGTGCCAGCAGCCAAGTAACAGGGCCCTTTATGAACACTGAAGCTTTCTTT. Translated: CASSQVTGPFMNTEAFF.

The rearrangement joins TRBV12-3 or TRBV12-4 to TRBJ2-1; D call uncertain. This CDR3 has 11 amino acids. V was trimmed by 5 bases and J by 8 bases, leaving 7 bases between them. The CDR3 nucleotides read TGTGCCAGCAGTCGTAGGCATGAGCAGTTCTTC. Translating gives CASSRRHEQFF.

The CDR3 loop reads CASSLDDSIYGYTF. As DNA, the CDR3 is TGCGCCAGCAGCTTGGATGACAGCATCTATGGCTACACCTTC. The chain couples TRBV5-1 to TRBJ1-2, with D tentatively TRBD1 (5 bases). The CDR3 has 14 amino acids. CDR1 SGHRS and CDR2 YFSETQ come from the germline V gene. With 0 bases removed from V and 4 bases from J, the gap between germline ends came to 10 bases.

Notes on this clone: One end of the junction fails to match germline, which may point to a read error. This sequence joins TRBV5-8 and TRBJ1-6, with no clear D. Germline V gene lookup returns CDR1 SGHTS and CDR2 YDEGEE. The CDR3 has 12 residues. CDR3 in amino acids: CASSLVNSPLHF. CDR3 coding DNA: TGTGCCAGCAGTTTGGTCAATTCACCCCTCCACTTT.

V gene TRBV5-6 combines with J gene TRBJ2-7; possible D gene TRBD1, 5 bases. Germline CDR1 and CDR2: SGHDT and YYEEEE. The CDR3 consists of 13 residues. Trimming pared 4 bases from V and 5 bases from J, leaving 13 bases between. The CDR3 region is CASSLQVIHEQYF. DNA for the CDR3: TGTGCCAGCAGCCTACAGGTCATCCACGAGCAGTACTTC.

This sequence joins TRBV2 and TRBJ2-6; possible D gene TRBD2, 5 bases. The CDR3 consists of 18 residues. The V gene lost 2 bases and the J gene lost 2 bases, with 16 bases spanning the gap. Per germline, CDR1 SNHLY and CDR2 FYNNEI. CDR3 sequence: CASSEPFGVGTGANVLTF. Written as DNA, the CDR3 is TGTGCCAGCAGTGAACCCTTCGGGGTTGGTACTGGGGCCAACGTCCTGACTTTC.

This rearrangement joins TRBV24-1 to TRBJ2-5; maybe TRBD1 (5 bases). Trimming took 3 bases from V and 2 from J, leaving 15 bases between them. Per the germline V gene, CDR1 is KGHDR and CDR2 is SFDVKD. CDR3 length: 16 residues. Here the CDR3 DNA reads TGTGCCACCAGTGATGGAAAGGGGATCCCTCAAGAGACCCAGTACTTC. Translated, it gives CATSDGKGIPQETQYF.

The chain joins TRBV15 to TRBJ1-3; TRBD1 is a possible D gene (6 bases). Germline assignment: CDR1 LNHNV and CDR2 YYDKDF (reference sequence). The CDR3 extends over 13 amino acids. V was trimmed by 9 bases and J by 4 bases, leaving 13 bases between them. For the CDR3, the DNA is TGTGCCACAGAACAGGGACTCGGAAACACCATATATTTT. Translation: CATEQGLGNTIYF.

CDR3 nucleotides: TGTGCCAGCAGTAACAATCAGCCCCAGCATTTT. The encoded protein is CASSNNQPQHF. The V and J genes are TRBV6-2 or TRBV6-3 and TRBJ1-5, with D hard to call. Germline V lookup: CDR1 MNHEY, CDR2 SVGEGT. The CDR3 consists of 11 residues. The V end lost 5 bases, the J end lost 3 bases, and 2 bases lay between the germline ends.

The chain is built from TRBV18 and TRBJ1-1; D is undetermined. The V end lost 0 bases, the J end lost 8 bases, and 16 bases lay between the germline ends. CDR3 length: 15 amino acids. Per the germline V gene, CDR1 is KGHSH and CDR2 is LQKENI. Written as DNA, the CDR3 is TGTGCCAGCTCACCACCAAGTAAGACCGTAGCCGAAGCTTTCTTT. Translating it yields CASSPPSKTVAEAFF.